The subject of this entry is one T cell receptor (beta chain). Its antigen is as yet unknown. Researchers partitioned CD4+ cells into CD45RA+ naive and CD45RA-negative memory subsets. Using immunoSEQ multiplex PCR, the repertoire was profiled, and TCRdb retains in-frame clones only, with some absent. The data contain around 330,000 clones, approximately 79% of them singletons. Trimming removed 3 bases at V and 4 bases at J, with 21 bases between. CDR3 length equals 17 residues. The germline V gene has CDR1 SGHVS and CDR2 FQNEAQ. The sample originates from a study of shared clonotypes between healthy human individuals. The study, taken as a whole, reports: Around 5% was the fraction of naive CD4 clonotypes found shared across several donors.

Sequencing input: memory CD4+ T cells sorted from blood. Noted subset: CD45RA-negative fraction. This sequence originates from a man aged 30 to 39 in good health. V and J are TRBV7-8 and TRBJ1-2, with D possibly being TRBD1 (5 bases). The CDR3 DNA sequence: TGTGCCAGCAGCTTGGCTGGTACTTGGGAGGGGATCTATGGCTACACCTTC. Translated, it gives CASSLAGTWEGIYGYTF.